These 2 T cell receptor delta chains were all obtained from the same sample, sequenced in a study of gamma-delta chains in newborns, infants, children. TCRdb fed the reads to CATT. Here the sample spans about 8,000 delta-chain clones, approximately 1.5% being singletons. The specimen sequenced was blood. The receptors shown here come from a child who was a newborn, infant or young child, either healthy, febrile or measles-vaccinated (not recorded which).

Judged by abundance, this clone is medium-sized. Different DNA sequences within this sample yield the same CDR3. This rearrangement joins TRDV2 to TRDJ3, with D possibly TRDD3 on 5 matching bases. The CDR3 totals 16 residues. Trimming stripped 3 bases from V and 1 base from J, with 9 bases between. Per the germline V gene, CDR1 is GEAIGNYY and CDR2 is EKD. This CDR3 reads CACDGIASWDTRQMFF. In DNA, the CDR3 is TGTGCCTGTGACGGGATCGCGTCCTGGGACACCCGACAGATGTTTTTC.

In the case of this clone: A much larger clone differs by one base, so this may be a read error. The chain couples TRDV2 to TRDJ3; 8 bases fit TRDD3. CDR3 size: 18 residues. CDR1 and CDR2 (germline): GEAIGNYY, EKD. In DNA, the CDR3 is TGTGCCCGTGACAAATCGGGGATACAGGCCTGGGACACCCGACAGATGTTTTTC. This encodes CARDKSGIQAWDTRQMFF.